Each of the 25 T cell receptor beta chains below was sequenced from the same sample in a study of CD8+CD57+ T cells in acquired aplastic anemia. Genomic DNA, the template, was used for profiling of the TCR beta VDJ and CDR3. Each CDR3 protein is one row after TCRdb ran MiXCR on the reads. The sample includes roughly 130,000 distinct CDR3 sequences, 48% of them seen just once. The source material was sorted CD4+, CD8+, or CD8+CD57+ T cells (not recorded which) from PBMCs. These receptors were taken from a human donor in good health, serving as a control.

The J gene is TRBJ1-5, the V gene TRBV24-1; no firm D call. Trimming cost V 2 bases and J 1 base, with 5 bases left between them. This CDR3 is built from 14 residues. Germline V CDR1 and CDR2: KGHDR, SFDVKD. The CDR3 coding sequence is TGTGCCACCAGTGATTATAGGAGCAATCAGCCCCAGCATTTT. Protein product: CATSDYRSNQPQHF.

V usage is TRBV10-3 and J usage is TRBJ2-1; TRBD2 matches at 11 bases. The CDR3 has 15 amino acids. V lost 4 bases to trimming and J lost 15 bases; unmatched junction nucleotides: 14. Germline V gene data show CDR1 as ENHRY and CDR2 as SYGVKD. Here the CDR3 reads CAISGGTSGSSRGFF. The DNA of the CDR3 is TGTGCCATCAGTGGGGGGACTAGCGGTTCATCCCGAGGGTTCTTC.

CDR3 DNA: TGCAGTGCTACAGACAGGGTCATCTCACCCCTCCACTTT. Residues: CSATDRVISPLHF. The rearrangement links TRBV20-1 to TRBJ1-6, with 7 bases aligning to TRBD1. V was pared by 4 bases and J by 10 bases, with 7 bases of the junction left unmatched. This CDR3 has 13 residues. CDR1 is DFQATT and CDR2 is SNEGSKA in the germline V gene (reference sequence).

The V gene is TRBV10-3, the J gene TRBJ1-5, with D perhaps TRBD1 (5 bases). Trimming took 6 bases from V and 3 from J, leaving 15 bases between them. Per germline, CDR1 ENHRY and CDR2 SYGVKD. The CDR3 is made up of 15 amino acids. The CDR3 region has the DNA TGTGCCATCAGCCCTGGGGCGGGATCCAATCAGCCCCAGCATTTT. Encoded protein: CAISPGAGSNQPQHF.

Only a few counts were recorded for this clonotype. The chain links TRBV12-3 or TRBV12-4 to TRBJ1-1; 8 positions agree with TRBD1. The ends lost 6 bases at V and 1 base at J; junction bases unmatched: 1. The CDR3 covers 13 residues. The CDR3 DNA reads as TGTGCCAGCAGGGACAGGGAGAACACTGAAGCTTTCTTT. This translates into CASRDRENTEAFF.

The chain employs TRBV19 and TRBJ1-1; 8 bases align to TRBD1. Germline V gives CDR1 LNHDA, CDR2 SQIVND (reference sequence). The V segment lost 7 bases and the J segment 4 bases; nucleotides outside the gene matches: 2. The CDR3 loop spans 12 amino acids. The CDR3 loop reads CASTGGITEAFF. In DNA, the CDR3 is TGTGCCAGTACAGGGGGCATCACTGAAGCTTTCTTT.

This clonotype has ten or more counts. This chain connects TRBV29-1 to TRBJ2-6, with a possible D match to TRBD1 (6 bases). The ends were cut back, 6 bases at V and 0 bases at J, with 9 bases in the middle. Germline-derived CDR1 and CDR2 are SQVTM and ANQGSEA. CDR3 length: 14 residues. CDR3 coding DNA: TGCAGCGTCGCAGGGGTCTCTGGGGCCAACGTCCTGACTTTC. It specifies CSVAGVSGANVLTF.

This chain's CDR3 is CSARDRAWAGGEQYF. The CDR3 DNA reads TGCAGTGCTAGAGATCGGGCCTGGGCAGGTGGTGAGCAGTACTTC. The rearrangement uses TRBV20-1 and TRBJ2-7, with D hard to call. Between the trimmed V and J ends, which lost 0 bases and 7 bases, there was a span of 19 bases. CDR1 is DFQATT, CDR2 SNEGSKA, per germline (reference sequence). The CDR3 spans 15 residues.

This chain uses TRBV7-3 with TRBJ1-2; 8 nucleotides agree with TRBD1. The germline gives CDR1 SGHTA, CDR2 FQGTGA. The length of the CDR3 is 13 residues. The V gene end was trimmed by 6 bases and the J gene end by 4 bases; junction bases not matched to a gene: 4. The CDR3, as DNA: TGTGCCAGCAGTTCTGACAGGGGCTATGGCTACACCTTC. This gives the protein CASSSDRGYGYTF. Full variable domain (rest looked up from reference TRBV7-3 and TRBJ1-2): GAGVSQTPSNKVTEKGKYVELRCDPISGHTALYWYRQSLGQGPEFLIYFQGTGAADDSGLPNDRFFAVRPEGSVSTLKIQRTERGDSAVYLCASSSDRGYGYTFGSGTRLTVV.

Regarding this clonotype: A read error may produce the germline difference seen at one junction end. V gene TRBV29-1 combines with J gene TRBJ2-1, with D tentatively TRBD1 (7 bases). Germline V CDR1 and CDR2: SQVTM, ANQGSEA. This CDR3 is built from 14 residues. Here the CDR3 reads CSLSQGGLHNEQSF. The DNA for the CDR3 is TGCAGCCTCAGTCAGGGGGGCTTGCACAATGAGCAGTCCTTC.

As regards this clonotype: Given a much more abundant clone one base away, this may be a read error. The chain is built from TRBV2 and TRBJ1-4; D is perhaps TRBD1 (5 bases). The V gene's germline CDR1 is SNHLY and CDR2 FYNNEI. This CDR3 contains 14 residues. For the CDR3, the DNA is TGTGCCAGCAGTGCCCGACCAGGGAATGAAAAACTGGTTTTT. It encodes CASSARPGNEKLVF.

This clonotype was seen ten or more times. V gene TRBV2 combines with J gene TRBJ1-1; maybe TRBD1 (5 bases). The CDR3 has 14 amino acids. Per germline, CDR1 SNHLY and CDR2 FYNNEI. Trimming stripped 7 bases from V and 3 bases from J, with 15 bases between. CDR3 sequence: CASMRRGRDTEAFF. CDR3 nucleotide sequence: TGTGCCAGCATGAGGAGGGGTCGGGACACTGAAGCTTTCTTT.

This clonotype was recorded many times. The chain has TRBV7-8 and TRBJ1-5; no reliable D call. V lost 5 bases and J lost 6, with 20 bases in between. The CDR3 is made up of 16 amino acids. CDR1 SGHVS and CDR2 FQNEAQ come from the germline V gene. This chain's CDR3 is CASSTRGRVPGQPQHF. For the CDR3, the DNA is TGTGCCAGCAGCACCCGGGGAAGGGTACCCGGTCAGCCCCAGCATTTT.

This clonotype was seen many times. V gene TRBV12-3 or TRBV12-4 combines with J gene TRBJ2-3, with TRBD2 matching 14 bases. The CDR3 is made up of 18 amino acids. With 5 bases clipped from V and 0 bases from J, the junction kept 7 bases outside the gene matches. The CDR3 coding sequence is TGTGCCAGCAGTCCTCGGACTAGCGGGGGGCCTAGCACAGATACGCAGTATTTT. It yields the protein CASSPRTSGGPSTDTQYF.

This clonotype was recorded many times. This chain links TRBV5-1 with TRBJ1-6; no clear D gene. CDR1 SGHRS and CDR2 YFSETQ come from the germline V gene. Trimming left V 0 bases short and J 2 bases short, with 9 bases between. This CDR3 is 16 amino acids long. CDR3: CASSLEGGTYNSPLHF. The CDR3 DNA sequence: TGCGCCAGCAGCTTGGAGGGAGGGACCTATAATTCACCCCTCCACTTT. Full variable domain (missing parts from reference TRBV5-1 and TRBJ1-6): KAGVTQTPRYLIKTRGQQVTLSCSPISGHRSVSWYQQTPGQGLQFLFEYFSETQRNKGNFPGRFSGRQFSNSRSEMNVSTLELGDSALYLCASSLEGGTYNSPLHFGNGTRLTVT.

V and J are TRBV20-1 and TRBJ2-1, with 7 bases matching TRBD2. Germline loops: CDR1 DFQATT, CDR2 SNEGSKA (reference sequence). Trimming at V came to 5 bases and at J to 6 bases, leaving 1 base not matched to a gene. The CDR3 spans 11 residues. CDR3 nucleotides: TGCAGTGCTGCTAGCGGCAATGAGCAGTTCTTC. This encodes CSAASGNEQFF.

The rearrangement uses TRBV7-2 and TRBJ1-1; 8 bases fit TRBD1. Unmatched junction bases numbered 8, after V lost 4 bases and J lost 10 bases. Germline CDR1 is SGHTA and CDR2 is FQGNSA. The length of the CDR3 is 13 residues. The CDR3 bases are TGTGCCAGCAGCTGGGGACAGGCTCGTTTAGCTTTCTTT. It specifies CASSWGQARLAFF.

The rearrangement links TRBV10-3 to TRBJ2-5; the D gene is possibly TRBD2 (6 bases). This CDR3 is built from 13 residues. V lost 9 bases and J lost 5, with 16 bases in between. From germline, CDR1 is ENHRY and CDR2 SYGVKD. The CDR3 region has the DNA TGTGCCATTAGAGAGTGGAGGGAGGAGACCCAGTACTTC. It specifies CAIREWREETQYF.

In nucleotides, the CDR3 is TGTGCCAGCAGCGTAGAGGGGCCAGGTCCCTACGAGCAGTACTTC. Translating it yields CASSVEGPGPYEQYF. The rearrangement links TRBV9 to TRBJ2-7; possibly TRBD1 for D (5 bases). The CDR3 sequence is 15 residues long. CDR1 and CDR2 from the germline V gene are SGDLS and YYNGEE. Trimming took off 0 bases at V and 2 bases at J, with 12 bases between the two ends.

The gene calls are TRBV29-1 and TRBJ1-1; TRBD1 matches 8 bases. This CDR3 has 12 amino acids. Looked up from germline, CDR1 is SQVTM and CDR2 is ANQGSEA. J was trimmed by 8 bases and V by 7 bases; bases with no gene match: 9. CDR3 loop: CSASTGGREAFF. The CDR3 nucleotides read TGCAGCGCATCTACAGGGGGAAGGGAAGCTTTCTTT.

This sequence joins TRBV20-1 and TRBJ2-3; 13 positions match TRBD2. CDR1 and CDR2 (germline): DFQATT, SNEGSKA (reference sequence). The CDR3 consists of 16 residues. The V and J ends lost 3 bases and 2 bases, in that order; junction bases with no gene match: 5. The CDR3 spells CSARGLAGRSTDTQYF. CDR3 nucleotides: TGCAGTGCTAGGGGACTAGCGGGGAGATCCACAGATACGCAGTATTTT.

This clonotype was seen repeatedly, ten times or more. The gene calls are TRBV6-5 and TRBJ2-3, with D possibly matching TRBD2 (5 bases). Germline CDR1 reads MNHEY; CDR2 reads SVGAGI. Trimming took off 7 bases at V and 8 bases at J, with 16 bases between the two ends. This CDR3 has 13 amino acids. The CDR3 here is CASTSRGEGTQYF. CDR3 DNA sequence: TGTGCCAGCACTAGTAGAGGAGAGGGTACGCAGTATTTT.

The V and J genes are TRBV28 and TRBJ1-5, with D uncertain. The CDR3 spans 15 residues. V was clipped by 2 bases and J by 2 bases, with 10 bases between them. Germline V gives CDR1 MDHEN, CDR2 SYDVKM. The CDR3: CASSLMGSGNQPQHF. The CDR3 DNA sequence: TGTGCCAGCAGTTTAATGGGCAGTGGCAATCAGCCCCAGCATTTT.

The chain couples TRBV5-6 to TRBJ2-7; the D is unclear. V was cut by 3 bases and J by 0 bases, with 13 bases left in between. CDR3 length: 15 residues. Germline V gene lookup returns CDR1 SGHDT and CDR2 YYEEEE. CDR3 in DNA: TGTGCCAGCAGCTACGGTCTCACCGACTCCTACGAGCAGTACTTC. The encoded protein is CASSYGLTDSYEQYF. The complete variable domain, with remaining parts taken from reference TRBV5-6 and TRBJ2-7, reads DAGVTQSPTHLIKTRGQQVTLRCSPKSGHDTVSWYQQALGQGPQFIFQYYEEEERQRGNFPDRFSGHQFPNYSSELNVNALLLGDSALYLCASSYGLTDSYEQYFGPGTRLTVT.

This clonotype occurred many times. J is TRBJ2-7 and V is TRBV6-2 or TRBV6-3; D gene uncertain. V was pared by 11 bases and J by 6 bases, with 17 bases between. Germline CDR1 and CDR2: MNHEY and SVGEGT. The CDR3 runs 12 residues. This CDR3 reads CASSASRREQYF. Here the CDR3 DNA reads TGTGCCTCCTCGGCCTCCCGCCGCGAGCAGTACTTC.